The clone carrying this T cell receptor beta chain was recorded once. No antigen is known for it. This entry belongs to a study of PD-1 blockade in classical Hodgkin lymphoma. Study-level results: Repertoire differences lack defined causes, possibly disease activity or prior therapy. By cycle point C4D1, TCR diversity had risen significantly in CD4+ cells (but not CD8+ cells). Complete responders possessed baseline diversity comparable to newly diagnosed patients.

Sequencing was performed with immunoSEQ multiplex PCR; in TCRdb, only in-frame clones are kept and a portion is missing. The sample includes approximately 38,000 clones, 75% to 85% seen only once; the top ten take 9.8%. Described time point: cycle 4 day 1 (C4D1), after 6 weeks of nivolumab. Every patient relapsed after autologous stem cell transplantation, and brentuximab vedotin exposure varied. The germline CDR1 and CDR2 sequences are SGHTA and FQGNSA. The CDR3 runs 14 residues. The ends were cut back, 1 base at V and 7 bases at J, with 10 bases in the middle. This sequence originates from a human donor with classical Hodgkin lymphoma. Material: peripheral blood mononuclear cells (PBMCs), obtained before the fourth cycle of nivolumab. The chain joins TRBV7-2 to TRBJ2-2; the D is unclear. CDR3 nucleotides: TGTGCCAGCAGCTTAGTCCTCCCGGTCGGGGAGCTGTTTTTT. Translating it yields CASSLVLPVGELFF.